The entry below describes one T cell receptor (beta chain). No antigen is known for it. Per-nucleotide qualities are absent, and no much larger clonotype sits a single base away. The CDR3 regions of human TCRbeta chains were analyzed by immunosequencing. On the study's bioinformatics: Repertoire TCRs were checked for matches against a reference library of SARS-CoV-2-specific TCRs that had been generated using the MIRA antigen-specificity platform. Breadth was defined as the fraction of unique TCRs that were SARS-CoV-2-associated, and depth was defined as the fraction of total T cells that were SARS-CoV-2-associated. Using the MIRA data, each spike-specific TCR was assigned both to the spike region to which the TCR was reactive and to a CD4 or CD8 class. Log10-transformed breadth and depth values were compared by one-way ANOVA with Sidak's multiple comparisons tests. Held by TCRdb, this immuneACCESS table contains in-frame sequences only and omits some clones. Under half of the omission traces to an unresolved V gene where checked; the cause of the rest is unknown. V and J calls and clone size come straight from that table; D and trimming were deduced from the DNA. The sample table lists 120,000 or so clones, around 87% of them with a count of one. Around 9.3% of the sample lies in the top ten.

This entry is derived from a study of T cell responses to AZD1222 COVID-19 vaccine listed by TCRdb under 2021. At the level of the whole study: Because spike-specific TCR depth and breadth did not differ between the two schedules, AZD1222 recipients who got a second dose at roughly 4 weeks were pooled with those who got a second dose at roughly 12 weeks. Trial participants were enrolled by age into subgroups of 18-55, 56-69 and 70-plus years, and roughly 150, 30 and 60 TCR-sequenced participants, respectively, were included in these subgroups. A total of 230 to 250 trial participants underwent TCR sequencing, of whom about 210 had received two doses of AZD1222 and around 25 had received two doses of the MenACWY control vaccine.

Sample time point, as interpreted from the label and publication: baseline before first vaccination. The vaccinee samples were drawn from two UK trials, COV001 and COV002, one of which was a single-blind randomized controlled phase 2/3 trial testing AZD1222 (ChAdOx1 nCoV-19) in healthy adults. Trial participant PBMC samples were collected at day 0 and day 28 after the second dose for TCRbeta chain sequencing. Study-level results and caveats: Conclusions about previously exposed vaccinees are limited, since just a handful of AZD1222 recipients were seropositive for SARS-CoV-2 at baseline. After two AZD1222 doses, both the breadth and the depth of spike-specific TCRs were significantly higher than at day 0 and than in MenACWY recipients. Because no day 14 peak-response samples were available, repertoires were characterized only after the peak T cell response. CD4 TCRs associated with the vaccine covered the entire spike protein, and the dominant responses were in regions 160-218 and 743-854. Nearly half of unique spike-specific TCRs reportedly recognized epitopes outside regions mutated in the B.1.351 and B.1.1.7 variants. Participants were mostly white British, with more females than males. The authors suggested clonal diversity may have been underestimated. In the small 56-69-year group, the increase in depth fell short of significance, most likely because of low power.

The junction shows trimming of 0 bases on V and 4 bases on J, plus 16 bases between the germline ends. The cysteine opens and the phenylalanine closes a CDR3 of 16 amino acids. Left in the record is the CDR3 DNA by itself, 48 bases read in frame from the first base. The CDR1 and CDR2 encoded by the germline V gene (reference sequence) are SGHKS and YYEKEE. The TCR originated in an adult in good health. The material sequenced was peripheral blood, taken on day 0 of AZD1222 vaccination. Here the chain combines TRBV5-5 and TRBJ1-2, with no D gene named confidently. The DNA sequence follows: TGTGCCAGCAGCTTGGCCCTTCCGGGTGCGGGCTATGGCTACACCTTC. Its translation is CASSLALPGAGYGYTF.